This entry describes one T cell receptor (beta chain). Its antigen is as yet unknown. These data originate in a study of monozygotic twins with inflammatory bowel disease. Findings and limits, study-wide: IBD-affected twins scored below their healthy co-twins in TCRbeta diversity (inverse Simpson). Clonotype overlap with others was lower in IBD patients than in healthy twins, a difference that was greatest with disease activity.

Phlebotomy per donor yielded a single 2.5 ml blood sample. The V gene's germline CDR1 is MNHNS and CDR2 SASEGT. CDR3 length equals 15 residues. TCRdb reanalyzed the 5' RACE reads and collapses them to one entry per CDR3 protein, without DNA. The listing contains approximately 330,000 distinct CDR3 sequences. The chain is built from TRBV6-1 and TRBJ2-7; TCRdb outputs TRBD1, but without DNA this stays unchecked. The sequence was obtained from a human donor with ulcerative colitis or Crohn's disease, or a healthy co-twin of an affected twin (not recorded which). Sequencing used blood. The CDR3 protein is CASSPTRDGTYEQYF.